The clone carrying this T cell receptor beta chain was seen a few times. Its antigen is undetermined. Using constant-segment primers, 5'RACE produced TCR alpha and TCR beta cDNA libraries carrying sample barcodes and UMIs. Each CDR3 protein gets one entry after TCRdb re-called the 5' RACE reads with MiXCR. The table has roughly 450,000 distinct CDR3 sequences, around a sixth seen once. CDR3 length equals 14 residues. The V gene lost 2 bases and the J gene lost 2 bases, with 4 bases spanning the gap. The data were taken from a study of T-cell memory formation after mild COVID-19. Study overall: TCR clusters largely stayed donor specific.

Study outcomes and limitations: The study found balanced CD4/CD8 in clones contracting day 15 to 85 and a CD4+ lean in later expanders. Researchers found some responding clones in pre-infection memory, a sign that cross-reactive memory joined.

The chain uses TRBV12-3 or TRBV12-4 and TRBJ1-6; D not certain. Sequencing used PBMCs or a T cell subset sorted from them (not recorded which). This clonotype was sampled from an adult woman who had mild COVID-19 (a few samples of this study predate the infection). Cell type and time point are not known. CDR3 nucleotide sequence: TGTGCCAGCAGTTTACATACCTATAATTCACCCCTCCACTTT. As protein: CASSLHTYNSPLHF.